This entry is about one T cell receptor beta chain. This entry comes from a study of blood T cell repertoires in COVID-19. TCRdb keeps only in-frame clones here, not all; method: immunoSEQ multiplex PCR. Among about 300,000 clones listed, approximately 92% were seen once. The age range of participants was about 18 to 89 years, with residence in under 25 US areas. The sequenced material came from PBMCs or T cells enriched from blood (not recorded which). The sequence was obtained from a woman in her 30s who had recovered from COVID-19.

For the CDR3, the DNA is TGTGCCAGCAGTTCGACAGGGGGAAACTATGGCTACACCTTC. Its translation: CASSSTGGNYGYTF. This rearrangement joins TRBV27 to TRBJ1-2, with 9 positions matching TRBD1. The CDR3 contains 14 residues. CDR1 and CDR2 from the germline V gene are MNHEY and SMNVEV (reference sequence). With V trimmed by 4 bases and J by 2 bases, 2 bases remained unmatched.